What follows are 23 T cell receptor beta chains derived from one specimen sequenced in a study of cytomegalovirus exposure and HLA in healthy donors. Assay used: immunoSEQ multiplex PCR; TCRdb lists only in-frame clones, some missing. The table includes 150,000 to 200,000 clones, 80% to 85% detected once. Sequencing was done on a sample of PBMCs. The receptors come from a man aged 25 to 40 in good health and CMV-seropositive.

V is TRBV10-1 and J is TRBJ2-1; 10 bases line up with TRBD2. CDR1 is WNHNN and CDR2 is SYGVQD in the germline V gene (reference sequence). J was trimmed by 0 bases and V by 3 bases; bases with no gene match: 11. The CDR3 contains 19 residues. The CDR3 bases are TGCGCCAGCAGTGACCTCCGGACTAGCGGCCTGAGCTCCTACAATGAGCAGTTCTTC. Protein sequence: CASSDLRTSGLSSYNEQFF.

This chain joins TRBV13 and TRBJ2-3; 14 bases are shared with TRBD2. Per the germline V gene, CDR1 is PRHDT and CDR2 is FYEKMQ (reference sequence). The CDR3 loop spans 17 amino acids. The J segment lost 2 bases and the V segment lost 5 bases, leaving 6 bases of the junction unmatched. The CDR3: CASSARTSGGPTDTQYF. The CDR3 DNA follows: TGTGCCAGCAGCGCTAGGACTAGCGGGGGGCCCACAGATACGCAGTATTTT.

This chain uses TRBV19 with TRBJ1-1, with D maybe TRBD1 (5 bases). The V gene lost 6 bases and the J gene lost 7 bases, with 21 bases spanning the gap. Germline CDR1 reads LNHDA; CDR2 reads SQIVND (reference sequence). There are 15 residues in the CDR3. The CDR3 nucleotides read TGTGCCAGTAGCCGGAAAACGGGGGTTGAGTTTGAAGCTTTCTTT. Translating gives CASSRKTGVEFEAFF.

The chain joins TRBV5-1 to TRBJ2-7; the match to TRBD2 covers 12 bases. Germline loops: CDR1 SGHRS, CDR2 YFSETQ. Trimming at V came to 4 bases and at J to 4 bases, leaving 9 bases not matched to a gene. The CDR3 covers 16 residues. CDR3 DNA sequence: TGCGCCAGCAGCGACGGACTAGCGGGAACCCTTTACGAGCAGTACTTC. This codes for CASSDGLAGTLYEQYF. Together with reference TRBV5-1 and TRBJ2-7, the CDR3 gives the full variable domain: KAGVTQTPRYLIKTRGQQVTLSCSPISGHRSVSWYQQTPGQGLQFLFEYFSETQRNKGNFPGRFSGRQFSNSRSEMNVSTLELGDSALYLCASSDGLAGTLYEQYFGPGTRLTVT.

CDR3 amino acids: CASSAGTGVGNQPQHF. The CDR3 DNA sequence: TGTGCCAGCAGCGCTGGGACAGGGGTAGGCAATCAGCCCCAGCATTTT. The chain employs TRBV9 and TRBJ1-5; TRBD1 matches at 10 bases. CDR3 length: 16 amino acids. Germline V lookup: CDR1 SGDLS, CDR2 YYNGEE. The junction had 5 bases not matched to a gene; V was cut back by 3 bases and J by 2 bases.

The rearrangement uses TRBV19 and TRBJ2-4, with D perhaps TRBD1 (6 bases). CDR3 length equals 15 residues. The ends were cut back, 3 bases at V and 8 bases at J, with 17 bases in the middle. CDR1 and CDR2 (germline): LNHDA, SQIVND (reference sequence). Here the CDR3 reads CASSMWLSKGDIQYF. CDR3 coding DNA: TGTGCCAGTAGTATGTGGCTTTCGAAGGGGGACATTCAGTACTTC.

The V gene is TRBV10-3, the J gene TRBJ2-7; tentatively, D is TRBD2 (5 bases). CDR3 size: 15 residues. Trimming pared 2 bases from V and 5 bases from J, leaving 16 bases between. Germline lookup yields CDR1 ENHRY and CDR2 SYGVKD. CDR3 residues: CAISEQDGNKDEQYF. CDR3 bases: TGTGCCATCAGTGAGCAGGACGGGAATAAGGACGAGCAGTACTTC.

The chain links TRBV11-3 to TRBJ2-3, with D tentatively TRBD2 (6 bases). The length of the CDR3 is 14 residues. CDR1 is SGHNT, CDR2 YENEEA, per germline. V dropped 3 bases and J dropped 4 bases, with 11 bases sitting between them. CDR3 loop: CASSLWRDADTQYF. Here the CDR3 DNA reads TGTGCCAGCAGCTTGTGGCGGGACGCAGATACGCAGTATTTT.

The chain combines TRBV19 with TRBJ1-1; possibly TRBD1 for D (6 bases). The CDR3 loop spans 15 amino acids. Germline V lookup: CDR1 LNHDA, CDR2 SQIVND (reference sequence). Trimming left V 6 bases short and J 8 bases short, with 22 bases between. CDR3 sequence reads: CASRPPGGGNFEAFF. CDR3 nucleotides: TGTGCCAGTAGGCCCCCGGGGGGGGGCAACTTCGAAGCTTTCTTT.

The chain links TRBV2 to TRBJ2-5; 9 bases are a match to TRBD1. This CDR3 region has 11 residues. Germline V gene lookup returns CDR1 SNHLY and CDR2 FYNNEI. Trimming removed 8 bases from V and 5 bases from J; junction bases left unmatched: 0. CDR3 loop: CASGQGETQYF. CDR3 in DNA: TGTGCCAGCGGACAGGGGGAGACCCAGTACTTC.

This rearrangement joins TRBV7-9 to TRBJ2-2, with 7 bases lining up with TRBD2. The length of the CDR3 is 14 residues. Germline V gene sequence: CDR1 SEHNR, CDR2 FQNEAQ (reference sequence). J was trimmed by 8 bases and V by 1 base; bases with no gene match: 4. CDR3: CASSLGLARGELFF. The CDR3 DNA reads TGTGCCAGCAGCTTAGGACTAGCTAGAGGGGAGCTGTTTTTT.

This clone was seen once. The rearrangement links TRBV20-1 to TRBJ1-1; D is ambiguous. Germline loops: CDR1 DFQATT, CDR2 SNEGSKA (reference sequence). The CDR3 loop spans 10 amino acids. V shed 1 base and J shed 11 bases, with 8 bases lying between them. Here the CDR3 reads CSARGGRAFF. The CDR3 nucleotides are TGCAGTGCTAGAGGCGGGAGGGCTTTCTTT.

The V gene is TRBV2, the J gene TRBJ2-2, with D possibly being TRBD1 (6 bases). Germline-derived CDR1 and CDR2 are SNHLY and FYNNEI. The ends were cut back, 4 bases at V and 1 base at J, with 10 bases in the middle. There are 15 residues in the CDR3. The CDR3 region is CASSGGQRNTGELFF. The CDR3, as DNA: TGTGCCAGCAGTGGGGGGCAGCGGAACACCGGGGAGCTGTTTTTT.

The V gene is TRBV4-1, the J gene TRBJ1-2, with TRBD1 as a possible D gene (5 bases). This CDR3 is 17 amino acids long. Germline loops: CDR1 MGHRA, CDR2 YSYEKL. Trimming cost V 1 base and J 3 bases, with 18 bases left between them. This CDR3 is CASSQVWRRDQDYGYTF. The CDR3 DNA is TGCGCCAGCAGCCAAGTTTGGCGCAGGGATCAAGACTATGGCTACACCTTC.

The rearrangement joins TRBV29-1 to TRBJ2-1; D unresolved. CDR3 length: 13 amino acids. Germline CDR1 and CDR2: SQVTM and ANQGSEA. Trimming stripped 4 bases from V and 3 bases from J, with 10 bases between. The CDR3 DNA reads TGCAGCGTTGGCAATTCGGTCTACAATGAGCAGTTCTTC. It encodes CSVGNSVYNEQFF.

The rearrangement uses TRBV28 and TRBJ1-5; D possibly corresponds to TRBD1 (5 bases). Trimming took off 3 bases at V and 3 bases at J, with 18 bases between the two ends. Germline V lookup: CDR1 MDHEN, CDR2 SYDVKM. The CDR3 consists of 17 residues. CDR3 sequence (DNA): TGTGCCAGCAGTTTGCGGGGACTCAGACACCCCAATCAGCCCCAGCATTTT. This sequence encodes CASSLRGLRHPNQPQHF. Full variable domain (rest looked up from reference TRBV28 and TRBJ1-5): DVKVTQSSRYLVKRTGEKVFLECVQDMDHENMFWYRQDPGLGLRLIYFSYDVKMKEKGDIPEGYSVSREKKERFSLILESASTNQTSMYLCASSLRGLRHPNQPQHFGDGTRLSIL.

The chain recombines TRBV2 with TRBJ2-7; a possible D gene is TRBD1 (6 bases). V was shortened by 4 bases and J by 1 base, with 8 bases between the two germline ends. In germline, CDR1 is SNHLY, CDR2 FYNNEI. CDR3 size: 13 residues. This CDR3 reads CASSGTDSYEQYF. CDR3 DNA sequence: TGTGCCAGCAGTGGGACAGATTCCTACGAGCAGTACTTC.

This clone appeared a single time. The gene calls are TRBV18 and TRBJ2-7; D is ambiguous. V lost 9 bases and J lost 0, with 12 bases in between. The CDR3 is 13 amino acids. Germline V gives CDR1 KGHSH, CDR2 LQKENI. The CDR3 DNA reads TGTGCCAGTCAGGTTTTAAGCTCCTACGAGCAGTACTTC. As protein: CASQVLSSYEQYF.

The gene calls are TRBV7-2 and TRBJ2-7; TRBD2 matches 7 bases. This CDR3 spans 12 amino acids. Germline values: CDR1 SGHTA, CDR2 FQGNSA. V shed 1 base and J 8 bases; nucleotides not matched to a gene: 2. The CDR3 bases are TGTGCCAGCAGCTTAGACGGGAGGCAGCAGTACTTC. Residues: CASSLDGRQQYF.

This chain connects TRBV7-9 to TRBJ1-2, with 7 bases that match TRBD1. Germline CDR1 reads SEHNR; CDR2 reads FQNEAQ (reference sequence). The CDR3 length is 13 residues. V dropped 5 bases and J dropped 5; count of bases not matched to a gene: 5. The CDR3 sequence: CASSLGGGYGYTF. In nucleotides, the CDR3 is TGTGCCAGCAGCCTAGGGGGCGGTTATGGCTACACCTTC.

The rearrangement joins TRBV11-1 to TRBJ2-7; D might be TRBD1 (5 bases). CDR3 size: 14 residues. The V end was cut by 2 bases, the J end by 7 bases, with 15 bases between. CDR1 SGHAT and CDR2 FQDESV come from the germline V gene (reference sequence). CDR3: CASSLRTPKAEQYF. CDR3 nucleotides: TGTGCCAGCAGCTTAAGGACACCCAAAGCGGAGCAGTACTTC.

V is TRBV14 and J is TRBJ2-7; D possibly corresponds to TRBD2 (6 bases). The V and J ends lost 1 base and 6 bases respectively, with 22 bases between them. CDR1 SGHDN and CDR2 FVKESK come from the germline V gene. The CDR3 runs to 17 residues. CDR3 region: CASSQVFLSGTGGEQYF. The CDR3 DNA reads TGTGCCAGCAGCCAAGTCTTCCTTTCGGGGACTGGGGGCGAGCAGTACTTC.

The V call is TRBV2, the J call TRBJ1-1, with 8 nucleotides matching TRBD1. The CDR3 is 16 residues long. Germline V gene lookup returns CDR1 SNHLY and CDR2 FYNNEI. V lost 4 bases to trimming and J lost 2 bases; unmatched junction nucleotides: 9. CDR3 loop: CASSGGPGQANTEAFF. The CDR3 coding sequence is TGTGCCAGCAGTGGAGGACCGGGACAGGCAAACACTGAAGCTTTCTTT.